What follows are 14 T cell receptor beta chains derived from one specimen sequenced in a study of cytomegalovirus exposure and HLA in healthy donors. 60 Vbeta and 13 Jbeta primers were used in PCR. Repertoires were generated with immunoSEQ multiplex PCR, while TCRdb's copy carries only in-frame clones and drops some. The sample holds about 210,000 clones, more than 75% seen once. Source material: PBMCs. The receptors come from a girl aged 2 to 10 in good health and CMV-seronegative.

CDR3 sequence (DNA): TGTGCCAGCAGGCTCCCAGGGAACACTGAAGCTTTCTTT. Residues: CASRLPGNTEAFF. The chain couples TRBV6-5 to TRBJ1-1; D gene ambiguous. This CDR3 region has 13 residues. The germline V gene has CDR1 MNHEY and CDR2 SVGAGI. Trimming shortened V by 6 bases and J by 1 base, and 9 bases separated the two germline ends.

CDR3 bases: TGTGCCACCAGCAGGGGAGGGGTAGGCTACACCTTC. Residues: CATSRGGVGYTF. This rearrangement joins TRBV15 to TRBJ1-2; D is perhaps TRBD1 (5 bases). The V end lost 3 bases, the J end lost 8 bases, and 10 bases lay between the germline ends. Germline lookup yields CDR1 LNHNV and CDR2 YYDKDF (reference sequence). The CDR3 contains 12 residues.

The chain is built from TRBV7-9 and TRBJ2-5; the D gene is possibly TRBD2 (6 bases). The V end was cut by 5 bases, the J end by 1 base, with 14 bases between. Germline CDR1 reads SEHNR; CDR2 reads FQNEAQ (reference sequence). This CDR3 is 15 amino acids long. CDR3 DNA: TGTGCCAGCAGCACCTATGCGGGGTCCCAAGAGACCCAGTACTTC. This codes for CASSTYAGSQETQYF. Based on the CDR3 plus reference TRBV7-9 and TRBJ2-5, the full variable domain is DTGVSQNPRHKITKRGQNVTFRCDPISEHNRLYWYRQTLGQGPEFLTYFQNEAQLEKSRLLSDRFSAERPKGSFSTLEIQRTEQGDSAMYLCASSTYAGSQETQYFGPGTRLLVL.

The J gene is TRBJ1-1, the V gene TRBV18; 8 bases are shared with TRBD1. V lost 4 bases and J lost 10; bases outside the gene matches: 11. This CDR3 is built from 14 residues. CDR1 is KGHSH and CDR2 is LQKENI in the germline V gene. CDR3 sequence (DNA): TGTGCCAGCTCACGGGACAGGAAGGGAGATGGAGCTTTCTTT. Encoded protein: CASSRDRKGDGAFF.

The chain carries TRBV4-1 and TRBJ1-1, with D tentatively TRBD1 (6 bases). Germline V gene lookup returns CDR1 MGHRA and CDR2 YSYEKL. Trimming took 0 bases from V and 4 from J, leaving 9 bases between them. This CDR3 is built from 14 residues. CDR3 nucleotides: TGCGCCAGCAGCCAAGAAGGGGGTTCCACTGAAGCTTTCTTT. As protein: CASSQEGGSTEAFF.

This chain's CDR3 is CASNGGPGSYNEQFF. CDR3 DNA: TGTGCCAGCAACGGCGGGCCAGGCTCCTACAATGAGCAGTTCTTC. The chain uses TRBV2 and TRBJ2-1; possibly TRBD2 for D (5 bases). V was pared by 7 bases and J by 0 bases, with 13 bases between. The CDR3 has 15 residues. CDR1 and CDR2 (germline): SNHLY, FYNNEI.

The chain recombines TRBV10-1 with TRBJ1-1; D call uncertain. Germline CDR1 is WNHNN and CDR2 is SYGVQD (reference sequence). With 3 bases removed from V and 1 base from J, the gap between germline ends came to 6 bases. This CDR3 is built from 13 residues. CDR3 nucleotide sequence: TGCGCCAGCAGTGAATCTCCGAACACTGAAGCTTTCTTT. It encodes CASSESPNTEAFF.

The chain couples TRBV2 to TRBJ1-5, with D possibly TRBD1 on 6 matching bases. Germline lookup yields CDR1 SNHLY and CDR2 FYNNEI. This CDR3 region has 16 residues. V dropped 6 bases and J dropped 0 bases, with 15 bases sitting between them. This CDR3 reads CASSSTGLYSNQPQHF. CDR3 nucleotide sequence: TGTGCCAGCAGCTCCACAGGGCTTTATAGCAATCAGCCCCAGCATTTT.

The CDR3 here is CASSSSGKVDGYTF. The CDR3 nucleotides read TGCGCCAGCAGCTCGTCAGGGAAGGTCGATGGCTACACCTTC. This chain uses TRBV5-1 with TRBJ1-2, with D perhaps matching TRBD1 (5 bases). V lost 3 bases and J 6 bases, leaving 15 bases between the germline ends. CDR3 length equals 14 residues. Looked up from germline, CDR1 is SGHRS and CDR2 is YFSETQ.

The table lists this clone with a few counts. This chain joins TRBV5-5 and TRBJ2-3; no definite D call. The CDR3 is 12 amino acids. Trimming removed 4 bases at V and 7 bases at J, with 10 bases between. Germline CDR1 is SGHKS and CDR2 is YYEKEE (reference sequence). The CDR3 is CASSAPLYTQYF. CDR3 coding DNA: TGTGCCAGCAGCGCCCCTCTATATACGCAGTATTTT.

The V and J genes are TRBV5-1 and TRBJ2-3, with 8 bases that match TRBD2. The CDR3 is made up of 17 amino acids. The germline gives CDR1 SGHRS, CDR2 YFSETQ. With V trimmed by 0 bases and J by 0 bases, 6 bases remained unmatched. The CDR3 DNA follows: TGCGCCAGCAGCTTGGCAACTTTAGCGGGGAGCACAGATACGCAGTATTTT. Protein sequence: CASSLATLAGSTDTQYF.

J is TRBJ2-1 and V is TRBV7-2; 9 nucleotides match TRBD2. This CDR3 has 19 residues. The V and J ends lost 1 base and 0 bases, in that order; junction bases with no gene match: 10. Germline loops: CDR1 SGHTA, CDR2 FQGNSA. The CDR3 bases are TGTGCCAGCAGCTTAGGTAGAGCGAAGCGGGGGGCCTCCTACAATGAGCAGTTCTTC. Encoded protein: CASSLGRAKRGASYNEQFF.

The J gene is TRBJ1-1, the V gene TRBV2, with 8 bases that match TRBD1. CDR3 length: 13 residues. The ends lost 6 bases at V and 1 base at J; junction bases unmatched: 1. The germline CDR1 and CDR2 sequences are SNHLY and FYNNEI. CDR3 DNA sequence: TGTGCCAGCAGGGGGACAGGGAACACTGAAGCTTTCTTT. This sequence encodes CASRGTGNTEAFF.

The chain links TRBV20-1 to TRBJ2-3; no clear D gene. Between the trimmed V and J ends, which lost 5 bases and 5 bases, there was a span of 8 bases. The germline gives CDR1 DFQATT, CDR2 SNEGSKA (reference sequence). This CDR3 contains 11 residues. The CDR3 sequence: CSALFGDTQYF. Written as DNA, the CDR3 is TGCAGTGCTCTCTTCGGAGATACGCAGTATTTT.